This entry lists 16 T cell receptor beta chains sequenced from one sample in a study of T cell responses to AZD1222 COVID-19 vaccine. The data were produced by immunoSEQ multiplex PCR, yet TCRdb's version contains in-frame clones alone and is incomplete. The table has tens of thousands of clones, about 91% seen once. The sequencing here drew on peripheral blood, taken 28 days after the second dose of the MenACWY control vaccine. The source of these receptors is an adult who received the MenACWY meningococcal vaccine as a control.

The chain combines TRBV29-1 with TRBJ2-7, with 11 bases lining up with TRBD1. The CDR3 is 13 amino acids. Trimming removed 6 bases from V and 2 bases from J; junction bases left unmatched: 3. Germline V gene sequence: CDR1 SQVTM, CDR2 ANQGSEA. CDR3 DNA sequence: TGCAGCGTGGGGACAGGGGGTCCCTACGAGCAGTACTTC. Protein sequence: CSVGTGGPYEQYF.

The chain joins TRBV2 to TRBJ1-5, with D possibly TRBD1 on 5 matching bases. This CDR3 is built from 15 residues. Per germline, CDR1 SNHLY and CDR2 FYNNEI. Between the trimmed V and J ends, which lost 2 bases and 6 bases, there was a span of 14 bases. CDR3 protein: CASSELREGSQPQHF. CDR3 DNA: TGTGCCAGCAGTGAACTCAGGGAGGGAAGTCAGCCCCAGCATTTT.

The CDR3 loop is CASSVEMNTEAFF. In DNA form, the CDR3 reads TGTGCCAGCAGCGTAGAAATGAACACTGAAGCTTTCTTT. The chain carries TRBV9 and TRBJ1-1; no clear D. The germline CDR1 and CDR2 sequences are SGDLS and YYNGEE. Trimming stripped 0 bases from V and 0 bases from J, with 3 bases between. The CDR3 is made up of 13 amino acids.

The CDR3 DNA reads TGTGCCAGCAAGCCGGGGGGTAGGACCGGGGAGCTGTTTTTT. Its protein is CASKPGGRTGELFF. This chain joins TRBV6-5 and TRBJ2-2; 7 bases map to TRBD2. V lost 7 bases and J lost 5; bases outside the gene matches: 7. Germline V gives CDR1 MNHEY, CDR2 SVGAGI. The CDR3 contains 14 residues.

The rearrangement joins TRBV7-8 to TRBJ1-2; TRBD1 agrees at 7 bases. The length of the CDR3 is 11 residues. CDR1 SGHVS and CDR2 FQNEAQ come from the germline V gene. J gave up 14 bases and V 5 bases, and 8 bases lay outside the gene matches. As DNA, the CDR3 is TGTGCCAGCAGCCTAGGGGACAGCCATACCTTC. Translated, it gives CASSLGDSHTF.

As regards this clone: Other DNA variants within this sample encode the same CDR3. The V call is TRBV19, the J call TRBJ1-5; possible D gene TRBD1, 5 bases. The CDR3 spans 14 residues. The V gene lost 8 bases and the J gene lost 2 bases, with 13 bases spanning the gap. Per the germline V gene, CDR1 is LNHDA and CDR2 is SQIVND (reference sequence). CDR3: CASSRPGGNQPQHF. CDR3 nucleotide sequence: TGTGCCAGTTCAAGACCGGGGGGCAATCAGCCCCAGCATTTT.

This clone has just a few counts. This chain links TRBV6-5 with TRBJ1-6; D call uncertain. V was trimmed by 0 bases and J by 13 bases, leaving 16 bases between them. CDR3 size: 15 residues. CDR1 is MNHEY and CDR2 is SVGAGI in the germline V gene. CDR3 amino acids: CASSYSPPGPPPLHF. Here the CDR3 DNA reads TGTGCCAGCAGTTACTCCCCCCCAGGCCCGCCGCCCCTCCACTTT.

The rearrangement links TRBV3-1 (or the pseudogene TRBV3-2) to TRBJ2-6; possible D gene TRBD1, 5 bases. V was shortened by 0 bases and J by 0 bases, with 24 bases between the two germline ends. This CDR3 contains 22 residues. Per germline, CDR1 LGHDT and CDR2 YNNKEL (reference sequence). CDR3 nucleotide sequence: TGTGCCAGCAGCCAAGAGTTCGTGGGAAGTGACAGAAGTATCTCTGGGGCCAACGTCCTGACTTTC. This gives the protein CASSQEFVGSDRSISGANVLTF.

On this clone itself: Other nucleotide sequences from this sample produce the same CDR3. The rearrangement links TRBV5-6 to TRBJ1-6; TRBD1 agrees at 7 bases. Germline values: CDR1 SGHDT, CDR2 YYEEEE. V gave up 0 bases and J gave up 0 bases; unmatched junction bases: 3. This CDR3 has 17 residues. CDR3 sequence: CASSLASGGSYNSPLHF. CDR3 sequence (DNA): TGTGCCAGCAGCTTGGCCTCAGGGGGCTCCTATAATTCACCCCTCCACTTT.

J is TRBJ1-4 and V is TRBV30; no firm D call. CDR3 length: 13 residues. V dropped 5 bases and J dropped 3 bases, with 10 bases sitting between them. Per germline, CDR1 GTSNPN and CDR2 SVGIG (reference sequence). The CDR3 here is CAWGGVSNEKLFF. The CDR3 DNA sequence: TGTGCCTGGGGCGGGGTCTCTAATGAAAAACTGTTTTTT.

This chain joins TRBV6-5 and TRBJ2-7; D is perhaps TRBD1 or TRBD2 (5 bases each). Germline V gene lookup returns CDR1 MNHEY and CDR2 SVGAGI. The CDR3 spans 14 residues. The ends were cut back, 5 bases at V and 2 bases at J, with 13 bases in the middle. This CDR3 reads CASSPGTKTYEQYF. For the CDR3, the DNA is TGTGCCAGCAGTCCCGGGACGAAGACCTACGAGCAGTACTTC.

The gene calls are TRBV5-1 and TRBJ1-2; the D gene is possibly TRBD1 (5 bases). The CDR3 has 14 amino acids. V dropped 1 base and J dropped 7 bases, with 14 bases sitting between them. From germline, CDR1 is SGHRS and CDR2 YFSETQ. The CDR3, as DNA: TGCGCCAGCAGCTTGAGTCTGGGGGAGAGTGGCTACACCTTC. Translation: CASSLSLGESGYTF. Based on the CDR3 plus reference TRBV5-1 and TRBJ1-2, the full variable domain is KAGVTQTPRYLIKTRGQQVTLSCSPISGHRSVSWYQQTPGQGLQFLFEYFSETQRNKGNFPGRFSGRQFSNSRSEMNVSTLELGDSALYLCASSLSLGESGYTFGSGTRLTVV.

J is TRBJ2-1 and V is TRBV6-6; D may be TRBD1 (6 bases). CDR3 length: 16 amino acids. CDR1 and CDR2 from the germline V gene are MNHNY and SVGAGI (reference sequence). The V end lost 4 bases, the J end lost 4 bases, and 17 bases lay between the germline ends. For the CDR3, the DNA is TGTGCCAGCAGTTTCAGGGACATTGGGATTTACAATGAGCAGTTCTTC. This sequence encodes CASSFRDIGIYNEQFF.

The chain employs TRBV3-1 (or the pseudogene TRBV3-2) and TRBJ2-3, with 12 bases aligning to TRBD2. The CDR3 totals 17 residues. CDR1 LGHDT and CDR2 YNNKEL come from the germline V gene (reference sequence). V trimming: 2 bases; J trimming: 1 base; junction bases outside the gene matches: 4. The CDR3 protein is CASSQRSSGGGTDTQYF. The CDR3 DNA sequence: TGTGCCAGCAGCCAACGTTCTAGCGGGGGGGGCACAGATACGCAGTATTTT.

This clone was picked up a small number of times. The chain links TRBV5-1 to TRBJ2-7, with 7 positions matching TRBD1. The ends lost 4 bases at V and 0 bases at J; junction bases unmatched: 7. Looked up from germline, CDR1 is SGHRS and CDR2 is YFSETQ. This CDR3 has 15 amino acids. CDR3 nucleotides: TGCGCCAGCAGCCTTTCGACAGGGAGCTCCTACGAGCAGTACTTC. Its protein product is CASSLSTGSSYEQYF.

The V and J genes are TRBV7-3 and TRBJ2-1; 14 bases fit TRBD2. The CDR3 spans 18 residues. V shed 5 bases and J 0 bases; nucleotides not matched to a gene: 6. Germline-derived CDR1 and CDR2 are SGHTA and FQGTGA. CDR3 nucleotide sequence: TGTGCCAGCAGCGGGTCCGGGACTAGCGGGGGCTCCTACAATGAGCAGTTCTTC. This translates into CASSGSGTSGGSYNEQFF.